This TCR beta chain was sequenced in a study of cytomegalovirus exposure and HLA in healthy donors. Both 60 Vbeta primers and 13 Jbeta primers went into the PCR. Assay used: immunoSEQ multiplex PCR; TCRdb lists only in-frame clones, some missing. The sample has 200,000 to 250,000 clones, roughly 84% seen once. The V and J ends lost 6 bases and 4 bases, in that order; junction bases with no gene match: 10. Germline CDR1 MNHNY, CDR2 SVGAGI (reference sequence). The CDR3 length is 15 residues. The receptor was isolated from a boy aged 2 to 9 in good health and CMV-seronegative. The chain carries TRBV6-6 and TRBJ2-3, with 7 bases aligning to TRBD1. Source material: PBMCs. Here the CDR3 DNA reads TGTGCCAGCAGCATCCGTCCGACAGGGTCAGATACGCAGTATTTT. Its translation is CASSIRPTGSDTQYF.